This T cell receptor (beta chain) appears in the sequencing data of a study of T cell responses to AZD1222 COVID-19 vaccine. Study as a whole: Second-dose groups at about 4 or about 12 weeks were pooled. General study findings and limits: Targets within unmutated variant regions were reportedly found for nearly half of spike-specific TCRs. The donor cohort was predominantly white British with a female majority, and clonal diversity may have been underestimated. No repertoire was sampled before or during the peak T cell response, only after it.

The data were produced by immunoSEQ multiplex PCR, yet TCRdb's version contains in-frame clones alone and is incomplete. In the table there are 90,000 to 130,000 clones, roughly nine tenths of which are singletons. Note on this clone: Its cognate antigen is unknown.

This CDR3 has 15 residues. CDR1 and CDR2 from the germline V gene are LNHDA and SQIVND (reference sequence). Trimming cost V 3 bases and J 0 bases, with 12 bases left between them. The source material was peripheral blood, sampled on day 0 of AZD1222 vaccination. The V call is TRBV19, the J call TRBJ2-7, with D unresolved. This clonotype was sampled from an adult in good health. This CDR3 reads CASSMRVTSSYEQYF. CDR3 in DNA: TGTGCCAGTAGTATGAGAGTTACAAGCTCCTACGAGCAGTACTTC. The entire variable domain, with the rest obtained from reference TRBV19 and TRBJ2-7, is as follows: DGGITQSPKYLFRKEGQNVTLSCEQNLNHDAMYWYRQDPGQGLRLIYYSQIVNDFQKGDIAEGYSVSREKKESFPLTVTSAQKNPTAFYLCASSMRVTSSYEQYFGPGTRLTVT.